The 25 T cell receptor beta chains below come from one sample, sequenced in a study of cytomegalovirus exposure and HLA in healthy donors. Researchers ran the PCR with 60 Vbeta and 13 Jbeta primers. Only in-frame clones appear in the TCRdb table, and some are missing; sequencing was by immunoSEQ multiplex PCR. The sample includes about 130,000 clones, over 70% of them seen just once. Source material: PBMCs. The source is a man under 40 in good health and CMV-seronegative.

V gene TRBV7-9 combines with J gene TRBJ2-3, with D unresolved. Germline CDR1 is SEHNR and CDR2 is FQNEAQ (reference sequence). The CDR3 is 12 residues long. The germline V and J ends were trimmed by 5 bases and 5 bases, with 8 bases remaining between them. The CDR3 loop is CASSAVGDTQYF. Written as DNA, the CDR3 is TGTGCCAGCAGCGCCGTCGGAGATACGCAGTATTTT.

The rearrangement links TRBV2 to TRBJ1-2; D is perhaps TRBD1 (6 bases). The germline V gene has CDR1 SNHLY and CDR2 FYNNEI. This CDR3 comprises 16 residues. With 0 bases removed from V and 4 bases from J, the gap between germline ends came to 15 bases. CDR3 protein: CASSEAPDRSGYGYTF. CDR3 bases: TGTGCCAGCAGTGAAGCGCCCGACAGGTCGGGCTATGGCTACACCTTC.

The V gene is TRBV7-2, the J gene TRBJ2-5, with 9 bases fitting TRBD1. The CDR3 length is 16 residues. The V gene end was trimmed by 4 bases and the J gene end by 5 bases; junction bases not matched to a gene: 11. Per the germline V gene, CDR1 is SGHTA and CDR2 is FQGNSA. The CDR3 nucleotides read TGTGCCAGCAGCTCCCAAACCGGGACAGGGATGGAGACCCAGTACTTC. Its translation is CASSSQTGTGMETQYF.

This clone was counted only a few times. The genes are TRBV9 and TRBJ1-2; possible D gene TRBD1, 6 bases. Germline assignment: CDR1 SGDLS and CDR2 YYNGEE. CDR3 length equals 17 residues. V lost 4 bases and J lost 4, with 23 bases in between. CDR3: CASSWDPGQTLLYGYTF. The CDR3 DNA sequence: TGTGCCAGCAGCTGGGATCCGGGACAAACGCTTCTCTATGGCTACACCTTC.

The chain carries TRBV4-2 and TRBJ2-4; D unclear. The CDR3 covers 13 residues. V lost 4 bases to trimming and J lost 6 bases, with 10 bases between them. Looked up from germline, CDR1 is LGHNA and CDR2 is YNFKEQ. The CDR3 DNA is TGTGCCAGCAGCCCACCGGCGGTAAACATTCAGTACTTC. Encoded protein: CASSPPAVNIQYF.

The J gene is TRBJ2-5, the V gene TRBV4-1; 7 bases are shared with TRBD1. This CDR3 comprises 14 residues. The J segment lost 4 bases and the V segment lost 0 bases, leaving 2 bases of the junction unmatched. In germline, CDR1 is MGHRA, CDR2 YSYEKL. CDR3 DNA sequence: TGCGCCAGCAGCCAAGACCAGGGGGTAGAGACCCAGTACTTC. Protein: CASSQDQGVETQYF.

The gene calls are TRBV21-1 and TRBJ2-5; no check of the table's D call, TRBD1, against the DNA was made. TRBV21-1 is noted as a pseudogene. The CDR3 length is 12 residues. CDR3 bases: TGTGCCAGCAGCAAACAAAAAGAGACCCAGTACTTC. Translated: CASSKQKETQYF.

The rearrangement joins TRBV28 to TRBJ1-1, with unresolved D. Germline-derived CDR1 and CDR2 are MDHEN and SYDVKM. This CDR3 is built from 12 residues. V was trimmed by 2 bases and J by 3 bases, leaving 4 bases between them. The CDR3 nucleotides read TGTGCCAGCAGTTTAGTCTACACTGAAGCTTTCTTT. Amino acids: CASSLVYTEAFF.

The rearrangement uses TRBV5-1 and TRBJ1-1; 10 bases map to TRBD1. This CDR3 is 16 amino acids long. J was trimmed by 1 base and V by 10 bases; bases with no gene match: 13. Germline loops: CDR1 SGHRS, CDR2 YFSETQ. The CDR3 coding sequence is TGCGCCTGTTCCGGGACAGGGGAAAACGCGAACACTGAAGCTTTCTTT. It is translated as CACSGTGENANTEAFF.

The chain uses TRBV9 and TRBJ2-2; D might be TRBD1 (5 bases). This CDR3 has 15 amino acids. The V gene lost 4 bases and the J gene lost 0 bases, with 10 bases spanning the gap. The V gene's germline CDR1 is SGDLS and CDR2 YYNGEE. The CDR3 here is CASSPRQTNTGELFF. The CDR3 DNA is TGTGCCAGCAGCCCCCGACAGACGAACACCGGGGAGCTGTTTTTT.

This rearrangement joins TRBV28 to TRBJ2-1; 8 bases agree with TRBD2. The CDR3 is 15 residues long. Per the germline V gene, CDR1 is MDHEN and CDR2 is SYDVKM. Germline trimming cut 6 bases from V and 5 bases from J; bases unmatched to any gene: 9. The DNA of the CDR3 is TGTGCCAGCAGCCGGGGGGTAGCGGGGAACAATGAGCAGTTCTTC. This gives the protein CASSRGVAGNNEQFF.

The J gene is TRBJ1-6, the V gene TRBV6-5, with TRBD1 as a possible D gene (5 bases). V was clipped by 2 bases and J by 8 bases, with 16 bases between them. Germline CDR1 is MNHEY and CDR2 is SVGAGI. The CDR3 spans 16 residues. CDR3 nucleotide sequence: TGTGCCAGCAGTTACCTGGGGGGAGGGAGGGATTCACCCCTCCACTTT. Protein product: CASSYLGGGRDSPLHF.

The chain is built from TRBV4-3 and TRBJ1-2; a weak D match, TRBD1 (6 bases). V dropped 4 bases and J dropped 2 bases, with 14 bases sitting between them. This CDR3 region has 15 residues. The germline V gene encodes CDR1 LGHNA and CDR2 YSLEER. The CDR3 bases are TGCGCCAGCAGCCTTCGTCCACAGGGAAACTATGGCTACACCTTC. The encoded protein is CASSLRPQGNYGYTF.

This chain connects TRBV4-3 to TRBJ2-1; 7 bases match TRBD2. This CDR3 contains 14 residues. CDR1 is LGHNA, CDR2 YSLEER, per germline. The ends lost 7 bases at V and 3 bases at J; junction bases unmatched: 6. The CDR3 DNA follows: TGCGCCAGCACCCGGGACTATGGCTACAATGAGCAGTTCTTC. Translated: CASTRDYGYNEQFF.

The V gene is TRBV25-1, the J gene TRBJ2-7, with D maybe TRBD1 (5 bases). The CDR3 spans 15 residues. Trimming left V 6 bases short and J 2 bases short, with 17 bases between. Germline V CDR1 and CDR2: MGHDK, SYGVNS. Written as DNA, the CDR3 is TGTGCCAGCAGCAGCCTCGACAGCGAAACCTACGAGCAGTACTTC. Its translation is CASSSLDSETYEQYF.

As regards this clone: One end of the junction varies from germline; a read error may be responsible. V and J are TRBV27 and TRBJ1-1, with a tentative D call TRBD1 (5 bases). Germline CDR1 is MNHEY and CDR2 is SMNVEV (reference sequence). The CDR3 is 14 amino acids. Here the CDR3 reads CASSLWQGWGRADF. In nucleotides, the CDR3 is TGTGCCAGCAGTTTATGGCAGGGATGGGGTAGGGCCGATTTT.

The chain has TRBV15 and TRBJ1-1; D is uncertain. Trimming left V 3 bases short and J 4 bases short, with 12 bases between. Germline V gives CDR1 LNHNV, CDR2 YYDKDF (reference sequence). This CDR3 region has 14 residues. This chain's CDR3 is CATSSTSRGTEAFF. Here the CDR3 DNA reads TGTGCCACCAGCAGCACCAGTAGAGGCACTGAAGCTTTCTTT.

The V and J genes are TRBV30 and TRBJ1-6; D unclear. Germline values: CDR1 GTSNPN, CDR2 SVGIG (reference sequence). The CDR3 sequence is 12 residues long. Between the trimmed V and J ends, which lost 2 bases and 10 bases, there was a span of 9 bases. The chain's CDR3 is CAWSYTDSPLHF. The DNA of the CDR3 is TGTGCCTGGAGTTATACAGACTCACCCCTCCACTTT.

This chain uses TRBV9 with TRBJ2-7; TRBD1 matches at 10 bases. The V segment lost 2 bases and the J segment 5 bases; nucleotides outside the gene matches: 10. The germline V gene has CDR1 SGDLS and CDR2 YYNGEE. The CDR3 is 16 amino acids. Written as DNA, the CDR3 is TGTGCCAGCAGCGTGCTCCCGACAGGGGGCAACGACGAGCAGTACTTC. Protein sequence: CASSVLPTGGNDEQYF.

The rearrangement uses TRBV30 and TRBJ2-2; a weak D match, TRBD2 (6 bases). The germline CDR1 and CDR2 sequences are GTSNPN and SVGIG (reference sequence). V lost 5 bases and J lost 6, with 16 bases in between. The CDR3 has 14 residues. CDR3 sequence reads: CAWRHKSGAGELFF. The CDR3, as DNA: TGTGCCTGGCGGCACAAGTCGGGGGCCGGGGAGCTGTTTTTT.

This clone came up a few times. CDR3 nucleotide sequence: TGTGCCTGGAGTAGCGGGGGGGCCGGGGAGACCCAGTACTTC. It specifies CAWSSGGAGETQYF. This sequence joins TRBV30 and TRBJ2-5; 10 positions match TRBD2. The length of the CDR3 is 14 residues. V shed 2 bases, J shed 5 bases, and the junction held 5 bases outside the gene matches. Looked up from germline, CDR1 is GTSNPN and CDR2 is SVGIG (reference sequence).

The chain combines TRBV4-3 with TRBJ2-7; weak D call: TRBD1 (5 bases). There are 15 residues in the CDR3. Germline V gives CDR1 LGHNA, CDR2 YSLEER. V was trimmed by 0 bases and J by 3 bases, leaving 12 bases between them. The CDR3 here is CASSQEQGARYEQYF. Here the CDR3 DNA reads TGCGCCAGCAGCCAAGAACAAGGGGCCCGCTACGAGCAGTACTTC.

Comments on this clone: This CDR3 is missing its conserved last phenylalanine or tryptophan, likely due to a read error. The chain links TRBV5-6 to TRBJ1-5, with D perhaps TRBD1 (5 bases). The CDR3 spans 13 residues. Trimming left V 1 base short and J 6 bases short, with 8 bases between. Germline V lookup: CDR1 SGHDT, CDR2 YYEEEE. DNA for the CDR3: TGTGCCAGCAGCTTGCCAGGGATTCAGCCCCAGCATGTT. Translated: CASSLPGIQPQHV.

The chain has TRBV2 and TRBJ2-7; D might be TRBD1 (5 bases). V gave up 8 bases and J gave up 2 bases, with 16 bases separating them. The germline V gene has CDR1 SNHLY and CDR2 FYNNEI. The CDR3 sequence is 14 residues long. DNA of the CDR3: TGTGCCAGCCACAGGATAACGACCACCTACGAGCAGTACTTC. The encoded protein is CASHRITTTYEQYF.

CDR3 coding DNA: TGCGCCAGCAGCTCTCCCTACGGAAAGGGGACCGGGGAGCTGTTTTTT. This codes for CASSSPYGKGTGELFF. The chain couples TRBV4-1 to TRBJ2-2, with D perhaps matching TRBD1 (5 bases). The CDR3 contains 16 residues. V was trimmed by 5 bases and J by 5 bases, leaving 18 bases between them. Per the germline V gene, CDR1 is MGHRA and CDR2 is YSYEKL.